This T cell receptor beta chain was obtained from a study of Graves' ophthalmopathy and Graves' hyperthyroidism. Study overall: Hyperthyroidism was classified as stable if no ophthalmopathy occurred within 18 months of follow-up. Whole-study results and caveats: Most expanded clonotypes in thyroid above 0.001 frequency also showed up in blood. Stable hyperthyroidism and ophthalmopathy were told apart by a 13-signature model, which achieved about 88% sensitivity and roughly 76% specificity.

This clonotype was counted once. Its antigen is undetermined. For repertoire sequencing, the TCR beta CDR3 regions were amplified from RNA transcripts. RT-PCR was first run with HTBI primers, then multiplex PCR in a second round. TCRdb re-called the multiplex PCR reads with MiXCR, one entry per CDR3 protein. The sample shows over a million distinct CDR3 sequences, about 38% of them seen only once. Hyperthyroidism in these 18- to 65-year-old patients was newly diagnosed, lasting under 2 months. Sequencing was done on a sample of peripheral blood or thyroid tissue (not recorded which). This TCR derives from an adult man with Graves' hyperthyroidism.

The CDR3 sequence: CSEADSPNTEAFF. The CDR3 bases are TGCAGTGAGGCGGACAGTCCAAACACTGAAGCTTTCTTT. The genes are TRBV20-1 and TRBJ1-1; D may be TRBD1 (6 bases). The CDR3 totals 13 residues. Germline CDR1 and CDR2: DFQATT and SNEGSKA (reference sequence). V lost 7 bases to trimming and J lost 2 bases, with 14 bases between them.